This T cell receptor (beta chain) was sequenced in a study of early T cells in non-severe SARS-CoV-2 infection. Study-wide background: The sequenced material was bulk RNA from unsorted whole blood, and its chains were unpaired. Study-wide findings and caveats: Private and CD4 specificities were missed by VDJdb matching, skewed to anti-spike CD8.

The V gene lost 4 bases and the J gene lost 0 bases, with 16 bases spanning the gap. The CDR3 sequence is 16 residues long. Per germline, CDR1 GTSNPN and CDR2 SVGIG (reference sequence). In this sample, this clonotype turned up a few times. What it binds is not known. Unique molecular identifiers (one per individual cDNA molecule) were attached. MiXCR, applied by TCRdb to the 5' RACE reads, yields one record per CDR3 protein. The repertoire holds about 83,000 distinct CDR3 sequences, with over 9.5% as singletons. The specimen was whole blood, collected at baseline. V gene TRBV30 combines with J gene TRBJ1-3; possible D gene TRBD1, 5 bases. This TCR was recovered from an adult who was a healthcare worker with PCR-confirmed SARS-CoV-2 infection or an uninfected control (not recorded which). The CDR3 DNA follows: TGTGCCTGGATGGGGGAGCTGGCCCACTCTGGAAACACCATATATTTT. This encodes CAWMGELAHSGNTIYF.